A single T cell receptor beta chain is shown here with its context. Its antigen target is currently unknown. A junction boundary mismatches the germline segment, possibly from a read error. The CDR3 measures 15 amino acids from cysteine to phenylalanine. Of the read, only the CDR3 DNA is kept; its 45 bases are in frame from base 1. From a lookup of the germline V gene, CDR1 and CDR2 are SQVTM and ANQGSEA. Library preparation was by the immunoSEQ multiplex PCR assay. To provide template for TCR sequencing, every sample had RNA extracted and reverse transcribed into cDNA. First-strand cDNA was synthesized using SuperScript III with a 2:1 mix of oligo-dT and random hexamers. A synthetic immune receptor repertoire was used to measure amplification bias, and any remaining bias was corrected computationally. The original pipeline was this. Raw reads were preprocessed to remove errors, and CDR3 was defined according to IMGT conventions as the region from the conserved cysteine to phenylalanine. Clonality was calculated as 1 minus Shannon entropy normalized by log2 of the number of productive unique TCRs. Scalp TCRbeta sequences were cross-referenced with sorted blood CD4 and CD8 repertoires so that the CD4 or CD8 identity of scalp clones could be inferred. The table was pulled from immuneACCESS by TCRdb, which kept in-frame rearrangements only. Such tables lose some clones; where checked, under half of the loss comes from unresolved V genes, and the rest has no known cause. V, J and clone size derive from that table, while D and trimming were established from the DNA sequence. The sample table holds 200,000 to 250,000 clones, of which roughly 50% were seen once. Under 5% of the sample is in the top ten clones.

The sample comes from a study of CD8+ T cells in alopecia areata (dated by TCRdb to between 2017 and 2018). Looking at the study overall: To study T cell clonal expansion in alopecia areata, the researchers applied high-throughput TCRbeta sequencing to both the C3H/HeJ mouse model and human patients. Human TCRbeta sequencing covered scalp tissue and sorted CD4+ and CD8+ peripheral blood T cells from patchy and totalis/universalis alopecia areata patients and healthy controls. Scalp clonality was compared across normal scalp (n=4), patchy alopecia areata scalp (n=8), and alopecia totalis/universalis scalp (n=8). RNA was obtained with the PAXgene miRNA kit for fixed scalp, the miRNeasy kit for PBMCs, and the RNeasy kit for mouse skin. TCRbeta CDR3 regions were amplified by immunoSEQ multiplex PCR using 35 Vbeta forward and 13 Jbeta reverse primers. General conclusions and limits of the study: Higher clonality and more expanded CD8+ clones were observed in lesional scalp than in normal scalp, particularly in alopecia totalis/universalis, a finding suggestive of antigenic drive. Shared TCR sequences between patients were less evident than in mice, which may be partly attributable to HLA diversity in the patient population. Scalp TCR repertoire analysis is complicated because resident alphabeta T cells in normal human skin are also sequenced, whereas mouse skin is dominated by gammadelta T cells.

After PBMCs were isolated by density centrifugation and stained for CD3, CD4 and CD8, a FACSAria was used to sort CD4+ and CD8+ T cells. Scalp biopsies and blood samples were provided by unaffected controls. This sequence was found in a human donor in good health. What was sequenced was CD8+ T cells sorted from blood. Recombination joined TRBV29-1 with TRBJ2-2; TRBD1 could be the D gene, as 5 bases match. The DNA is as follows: TGCAGCGTTGAAGAGGCAGGGTCGAATACCGGGGAGCTGTTTTTT. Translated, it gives CSVEEAGSNTGELFF.